This TCR beta chain is from a study of T cell changes during pregnancy in multiple sclerosis. CDR3 length: 15 residues. The germline V gene encodes CDR1 SGHDN and CDR2 FVKESK. Trimming shortened V by 2 bases and J by 4 bases, and 14 bases separated the two germline ends. This table comes from immunoSEQ multiplex PCR, and its TCRdb copy is limited to in-frame clones, with some not included. The table shows some 57,000 clones, with 85% to 90% occurring only once. The input for sequencing was peripheral blood, taken in the first trimester of pregnancy. The TCR was taken from a female donor in good health, enrolled as a control in a pregnancy study. The chain carries TRBV14 and TRBJ1-1; D might be TRBD1 (6 bases). In DNA form, the CDR3 reads TGTGCCAGCAGCCAAAGCCACAGGGTGATCACTGAAGCTTTCTTT. Its protein is CASSQSHRVITEAFF.